The next 28 T cell receptor beta chains were all read from a single sample in a study of pediatric ulcerative colitis. One to two pinch biopsies were taken from the rectum during colonoscopy. TCRdb's table, derived via immunoSEQ multiplex PCR, lists solely in-frame clones and lacks some. The table lists tens of thousands of clones, 78% of them singletons, with over 3% in the top ten. Material for sequencing was gut tissue. The source is a girl aged 10 to 17 with moderate ulcerative colitis.

This sequence joins TRBV20-1 and TRBJ2-3; either TRBD1 or TRBD2 may supply D (5 bases each). CDR1 DFQATT and CDR2 SNEGSKA come from the germline V gene (reference sequence). V lost 3 bases to trimming and J lost 6 bases, with 7 bases between them. The CDR3 sequence is 11 residues long. The CDR3 DNA sequence: TGCAGTGCTAGTTGGGGGGATACGCAGTATTTT. This encodes CSASWGDTQYF.

The rearrangement links TRBV19 to TRBJ2-3; D gene ambiguous. Germline V gene sequence: CDR1 LNHDA, CDR2 SQIVND (reference sequence). This CDR3 spans 14 amino acids. V gave up 3 bases and J gave up 1 base, with 8 bases separating them. This CDR3 reads CASSMGLGTDTQYF. CDR3 DNA sequence: TGTGCCAGTAGTATGGGCTTAGGCACAGATACGCAGTATTTT.

The chain recombines TRBV29-1 with TRBJ2-7; possibly TRBD1 or TRBD2 for D (6 bases each). Trimming pared 6 bases from V and 4 bases from J, leaving 13 bases between. The CDR3 extends over 12 amino acids. Germline CDR1 reads SQVTM; CDR2 reads ANQGSEA. The CDR3 sequence: CSVGAGLYEQYF. The CDR3 nucleotides are TGCAGCGTGGGGGCAGGACTATACGAGCAGTACTTC.

This clone was found a few times. The chain combines TRBV19 with TRBJ2-7, with D possibly being TRBD1 (7 bases). CDR1 LNHDA and CDR2 SQIVND come from the germline V gene (reference sequence). V was cut by 6 bases and J by 2 bases, with 17 bases left in between. This CDR3 is built from 15 residues. The CDR3 loop reads CASRRDSLLAYEQYF. For the CDR3, the DNA is TGTGCCAGTAGGCGGGACAGCCTTCTGGCCTACGAGCAGTACTTC.

The V gene is TRBV29-1, the J gene TRBJ2-7; D may be TRBD1 or TRBD2 (5 bases each). The V gene lost 6 bases and the J gene lost 3 bases, with 12 bases spanning the gap. The CDR3 has 12 residues. Germline lookup yields CDR1 SQVTM and CDR2 ANQGSEA. The CDR3 protein is CSVRDGIYEQYF. The CDR3 DNA is TGCAGCGTGAGGGACGGGATCTACGAGCAGTACTTC.

This clone was seen a handful of times. This chain links TRBV9 with TRBJ1-1; TRBD1 might be the D (5 bases). From germline, CDR1 is SGDLS and CDR2 YYNGEE. V was clipped by 0 bases and J by 5 bases, with 8 bases between them. This CDR3 comprises 13 residues. CDR3 sequence (DNA): TGTGCCAGCAGCGTAGTGGGGGAGACTGAAGCTTTCTTT. Amino acids: CASSVVGETEAFF.

This clone was detected a few times. The chain is built from TRBV6-1 and TRBJ2-7; D is undetermined. V was shortened by 2 bases and J by 6 bases, with 11 bases between the two germline ends. CDR3 length: 13 residues. Germline V gives CDR1 MNHNS, CDR2 SASEGT. DNA for the CDR3: TGTGCCAGCAGTGAACCAGAGTTGCTCGAGCAGTACTTC. As protein: CASSEPELLEQYF.

This clone qualifies as medium-sized. This chain uses TRBV10-1 with TRBJ1-5; no clear D gene. This CDR3 region has 14 residues. V shed 3 bases and J shed 2 bases, with 8 bases lying between them. CDR1 and CDR2 from the germline V gene are WNHNN and SYGVQD (reference sequence). DNA for the CDR3: TGCGCCAGCAGTGACGGAACGGGCAATCAGCCCCAGCATTTT. Protein product: CASSDGTGNQPQHF.

Concerning this clone itself: The junction shows a germline mismatch at one end, possibly a read error. The chain links TRBV6-1 to TRBJ2-1; either TRBD1 or TRBD2 may fit D (5 bases each). Germline assignment: CDR1 MNHNS and CDR2 SASEGT. The CDR3 is made up of 13 amino acids. CDR3 sequence reads: CASSEGTTTWVLF. The CDR3 DNA reads as TGTGCCAGCAGTGAGGGGACCACAACGTGGGTACTCTTC.

Remarks on this clone: Compared with germline, one end of the junction differs, possibly owing to a read error. V usage is TRBV4-1 and J usage is TRBJ2-2; 10 bases are a match to TRBD2. Per germline, CDR1 MGHRA and CDR2 YSYEKL. The CDR3 length is 19 residues. The CDR3 sequence is CASSLALNLGLAKTGELFF. Here the CDR3 DNA reads TGCGCCAGCAGCCTCGCACTAAACCTGGGACTAGCGAAGACCGGGGAGCTGTTTTTT.

This clone was recorded a few times. The chain employs TRBV7-2 and TRBJ2-7, with 8 positions matching TRBD1. Trimming removed 4 bases from V and 6 bases from J; junction bases left unmatched: 5. CDR3 size: 13 residues. CDR1 SGHTA and CDR2 FQGNSA come from the germline V gene. The CDR3 DNA is TGTGCCAGCAGCTGGACAGGGAAAGGCGAGCAGTACTTC. As protein: CASSWTGKGEQYF. The entire variable domain, with the rest obtained from reference TRBV7-2 and TRBJ2-7, is as follows: GAGVSQSPSNKVTEKGKDVELRCDPISGHTALYWYRQSLGQGLEFLIYFQGNSAPDKSGLPSDRFSAERTGGSVSTLTIQRTQQEDSAVYLCASSWTGKGEQYFGPGTRLTVT.

CDR3 sequence reads: CASSYSFGAYEQYF. CDR3 nucleotide sequence: TGTGCCAGCAGTTACTCGTTCGGGGCCTACGAGCAGTACTTC. This chain links TRBV6-5 with TRBJ2-7, with D maybe TRBD2 (5 bases). The V end lost 0 bases, the J end lost 2 bases, and 8 bases lay between the germline ends. Germline V gene sequence: CDR1 MNHEY, CDR2 SVGAGI. This CDR3 has 14 residues.

CDR3 protein: CASSSVRGRAGEQYF. The CDR3 DNA sequence: TGTGCCAGCAGTTCGGTACGGGGGAGGGCCGGCGAGCAGTACTTC. The rearrangement joins TRBV27 to TRBJ2-7; 7 bases map to TRBD2. The CDR3 length is 15 residues. Losses at the gene ends were 4 bases for V and 6 bases for J; bases not matched to a gene: 12. Looked up from germline, CDR1 is MNHEY and CDR2 is SMNVEV (reference sequence).

This clone was seen just once. This sequence joins TRBV28 and TRBJ2-4; D is possibly TRBD2 (5 bases). With 5 bases removed from V and 0 bases from J, the gap between germline ends came to 14 bases. Per germline, CDR1 MDHEN and CDR2 SYDVKM. There are 16 residues in the CDR3. The DNA for the CDR3 is TGTGCCAGCAGTACATCTAGCACCCTAGCCAAAAACATTCAGTACTTC. Translated: CASSTSSTLAKNIQYF.

The chain joins TRBV28 to TRBJ2-7; D possibly matches TRBD1 or TRBD2 (6 bases each). The ends were cut back, 3 bases at V and 4 bases at J, with 10 bases in the middle. The CDR3 loop spans 13 amino acids. Per germline, CDR1 MDHEN and CDR2 SYDVKM. The CDR3 protein is CASSFQGRYEQYF. As DNA, the CDR3 is TGTGCCAGCAGTTTTCAGGGGAGGTACGAGCAGTACTTC.

V usage is TRBV5-6 and J usage is TRBJ1-6; no reliable D call. Germline lookup yields CDR1 SGHDT and CDR2 YYEEEE. The ends were cut back, 4 bases at V and 6 bases at J, with 5 bases in the middle. The CDR3 totals 12 residues. Written as DNA, the CDR3 is TGTGCCAGCAGCATTGTTAATTCACCCCTCCACTTT. It specifies CASSIVNSPLHF.

V gene TRBV2 combines with J gene TRBJ2-2; 9 nucleotides line up with TRBD1. CDR1 and CDR2 from the germline V gene are SNHLY and FYNNEI. After removal of 8 bases from V and 4 bases from J, the junction contained 5 bases not matched to a gene. The CDR3 sequence is 14 residues long. The CDR3 nucleotides read TGTGCCAGCGGGGGACAGGGCTTCACCGGGGAGCTGTTTTTT. Protein sequence: CASGGQGFTGELFF.

The chain links TRBV2 to TRBJ1-5; TRBD1 matches 9 bases. Germline assignment: CDR1 SNHLY and CDR2 FYNNEI. Trimming removed 4 bases from V and 4 bases from J; junction bases left unmatched: 5. This CDR3 spans 15 amino acids. This chain's CDR3 is CASSAPGQGNQPQHF. DNA for the CDR3: TGTGCCAGCAGTGCCCCGGGACAGGGAAATCAGCCCCAGCATTTT.

This chain links TRBV30 with TRBJ1-6; D unresolved. Looked up from germline, CDR1 is GTSNPN and CDR2 is SVGIG (reference sequence). CDR3 length: 13 amino acids. With 3 bases removed from V and 4 bases from J, the gap between germline ends came to 7 bases. The CDR3 here is CAWRAHYNSPLHF. Here the CDR3 DNA reads TGTGCCTGGAGGGCACATTATAATTCACCCCTCCACTTT. The complete variable domain, with remaining parts taken from reference TRBV30 and TRBJ1-6, reads SQTIHQWPATLVQPVGSPLSLECTVEGTSNPNLYWYRQAAGRGLQLLFYSVGIGQISSEVPQNLSASRPQDRQFILSSKKLLLSDSGFYLCAWRAHYNSPLHFGNGTRLTVT.

The CDR3 loop reads CASSFGVSYEQYF. The CDR3 DNA reads TGCGCCAGCAGCTTCGGGGTTTCCTACGAGCAGTACTTC. The chain employs TRBV5-1 and TRBJ2-7; weak D call: TRBD2 (5 bases). The CDR3 runs to 13 residues. Deletions cut 2 bases from V and 1 base from J, with 7 bases between. CDR1 and CDR2 (germline): SGHRS, YFSETQ. Supplemented by reference TRBV5-1 and TRBJ2-7, the full variable domain reads KAGVTQTPRYLIKTRGQQVTLSCSPISGHRSVSWYQQTPGQGLQFLFEYFSETQRNKGNFPGRFSGRQFSNSRSEMNVSTLELGDSALYLCASSFGVSYEQYFGPGTRLTVT.

J is TRBJ1-4 and V is TRBV6-5; the D is unclear. The CDR3 is 14 amino acids. CDR1 and CDR2 from the germline V gene are MNHEY and SVGAGI. V was clipped by 0 bases and J by 8 bases, with 10 bases between them. CDR3 amino acids: CASSYSQSREKLFF. CDR3 DNA sequence: TGTGCCAGCAGTTACTCACAGAGCCGAGAAAAACTGTTTTTT.

Only a few counts were recorded for this clone. The J gene is TRBJ2-4, the V gene TRBV28; 11 nucleotides line up with TRBD1. The V and J ends lost 5 bases and 9 bases, in that order; junction bases with no gene match: 6. Looked up from germline, CDR1 is MDHEN and CDR2 is SYDVKM. The CDR3 covers 14 residues. CDR3 in amino acids: CASSMGQGGFIQYF. Here the CDR3 DNA reads TGTGCCAGCAGTATGGGACAGGGGGGATTCATTCAGTACTTC.

V is TRBV5-1 and J is TRBJ2-5, with a possible D match to TRBD2 (6 bases). This CDR3 is built from 14 residues. Trimming left V 4 bases short and J 5 bases short, with 15 bases between. CDR1 is SGHRS, CDR2 YFSETQ, per germline. The CDR3 DNA sequence: TGCGCCAGCAGCCCGGGCGGAGGAGGGGAGACCCAGTACTTC. It translates to CASSPGGGGETQYF.

V and J are TRBV5-1 and TRBJ1-2, with D maybe TRBD1 (5 bases). The CDR3 is made up of 16 amino acids. In germline, CDR1 is SGHRS, CDR2 YFSETQ. Trimming took off 3 bases at V and 6 bases at J, with 21 bases between the two ends. The CDR3 is CASSWQGAADGNGYTF. DNA for the CDR3: TGCGCCAGCAGCTGGCAAGGGGCCGCCGATGGGAATGGCTACACCTTC.

This clone turned up a few times. The gene calls are TRBV7-9 and TRBJ2-2, with no clear D. Deletions cut 3 bases from V and 6 bases from J, with 5 bases between. Germline assignment: CDR1 SEHNR and CDR2 FQNEAQ (reference sequence). The CDR3 length is 12 residues. This CDR3 is CASSFGPGELFF. As DNA, the CDR3 is TGTGCCAGCAGCTTTGGGCCCGGGGAGCTGTTTTTT.

This clone was seen only a few times. The chain recombines TRBV7-9 with TRBJ1-4, with D unclear. Trimming shortened V by 1 base and J by 7 bases, and 4 bases separated the two germline ends. The CDR3 is 12 residues long. The germline V gene has CDR1 SEHNR and CDR2 FQNEAQ (reference sequence). CDR3 amino acids: CASSLGVEKLFF. The CDR3 nucleotides read TGTGCCAGCAGCTTAGGAGTTGAAAAACTGTTTTTT.

This clone was counted once. The chain employs TRBV18 and TRBJ2-3; D is perhaps TRBD2 (6 bases). The germline V gene encodes CDR1 KGHSH and CDR2 LQKENI. CDR3 length equals 15 residues. Trimming shortened V by 5 bases and J by 6 bases, and 18 bases separated the two germline ends. The CDR3 is CASSSQTRGRDTQYF. Here the CDR3 DNA reads TGTGCCAGCTCATCCCAGACTAGGGGTAGGGATACGCAGTATTTT.

This clone was counted between two and nine times. The J gene is TRBJ2-1, the V gene TRBV7-3; perhaps D is TRBD1 or TRBD2 (5 bases each). There are 13 residues in the CDR3. V was shortened by 5 bases and J by 10 bases, with 15 bases between the two germline ends. The germline gives CDR1 SGHTA, CDR2 FQGTGA. CDR3: CASSPPGAKEQFF. For the CDR3, the DNA is TGTGCCAGCAGCCCACCCGGGGCAAAAGAGCAGTTCTTC.